The 28 T cell receptor beta chains given below trace back to one sample, sequenced in a study of OX40 agonist ivuxolimab in advanced cancers. The data were produced by immunoSEQ multiplex PCR, yet TCRdb's version contains in-frame clones alone and is incomplete. The sample contains under 65,000 clones, roughly nine tenths of which appear only once. The material was CD4+ or CD8+ T cells sorted from blood, obtained in a trial of the OX40 agonist ivuxolimab. The receptors come from an adult with an advanced solid tumor such as melanoma, head and neck, liver or kidney cancer.

The chain has TRBV5-8 and TRBJ1-4; a possible D gene is TRBD1 (6 bases). CDR1 SGHTS and CDR2 YDEGEE come from the germline V gene. Trimming shortened V by 3 bases and J by 2 bases, and 20 bases separated the two germline ends. This CDR3 is 18 amino acids long. Written as DNA, the CDR3 is TGTGCCAGCAGCTACGAGGGACGGGGGCCCGGGACTAATGAAAAACTGTTTTTT. The encoded protein is CASSYEGRGPGTNEKLFF.

This clone has a single count. This rearrangement joins TRBV5-8 to TRBJ2-7; TRBD2 matches at 7 bases. Germline V lookup: CDR1 SGHTS, CDR2 YDEGEE. The CDR3 runs 12 residues. V trimming: 4 bases; J trimming: 2 bases; junction bases outside the gene matches: 0. CDR3 amino acids: CASSRGAYEQYF. CDR3 DNA sequence: TGTGCCAGCAGCCGGGGGGCCTACGAGCAGTACTTC.

There are a few counts of this clone. This chain uses TRBV9 with TRBJ2-3; the match to TRBD2 covers 12 bases. The CDR3 covers 16 residues. Trimming took 4 bases from V and 11 from J; bases not matched to a gene: 14. Germline V gene sequence: CDR1 SGDLS, CDR2 YYNGEE. The CDR3 nucleotides read TGTGCCAGCAGCTACCTGACTAGCGGGAGCATAGGGGGGCAGTATTTT. It is translated as CASSYLTSGSIGGQYF.

The rearrangement links TRBV6-5 to TRBJ1-6; TRBD1 matches at 11 bases. V gave up 6 bases and J gave up 5 bases; unmatched junction bases: 3. CDR1 is MNHEY and CDR2 is SVGAGI in the germline V gene. The CDR3 is 15 residues long. This CDR3 is CASRGTGGDNSPLHF. The CDR3 nucleotides read TGTGCCAGCAGGGGGACAGGGGGTGATAATTCACCCCTCCACTTT.

The chain links TRBV2 to TRBJ1-2; TRBD1 is a possible D gene (5 bases). Germline V gene data show CDR1 as SNHLY and CDR2 as FYNNEI. The CDR3 totals 13 residues. V gave up 3 bases and J gave up 2 bases, with 7 bases separating them. The CDR3 protein is CASSDRGNYGYTF. CDR3 bases: TGTGCCAGCAGTGATCGGGGGAACTATGGCTACACCTTC.

The count of this clone is one. The rearrangement links TRBV5-1 to TRBJ2-3; D not certain. Looked up from germline, CDR1 is SGHRS and CDR2 is YFSETQ. The V end lost 5 bases, the J end lost 0 bases, and 13 bases lay between the germline ends. CDR3 length: 15 residues. CDR3 coding DNA: TGCGCCAGCAGTACTTCTCCCTATAGCACAGATACGCAGTATTTT. Translation: CASSTSPYSTDTQYF.

V is TRBV15 and J is TRBJ1-4; D is possibly TRBD1 (5 bases). The CDR3 extends over 14 amino acids. In germline, CDR1 is LNHNV, CDR2 YYDKDF (reference sequence). Trimming shortened V by 5 bases and J by 10 bases, and 17 bases separated the two germline ends. The CDR3 here is CATSESGRRRKLFF. CDR3 coding DNA: TGTGCCACCAGCGAGTCAGGGCGGAGGAGAAAACTGTTTTTT.

The chain combines TRBV27 with TRBJ1-2; D gene uncertain. CDR1 and CDR2 (germline): MNHEY, SMNVEV (reference sequence). There are 13 residues in the CDR3. Trimming shortened V by 6 bases and J by 4 bases, and 12 bases separated the two germline ends. The CDR3 DNA is TGTGCCAGCAGCCTGGACCCATCCTATGGCTACACCTTC. Protein: CASSLDPSYGYTF.

In DNA form, the CDR3 reads TGTGCCAGCAGTTTAGGGGGACAGGGTAATGAAAAACTGTTTTTT. Translating gives CASSLGGQGNEKLFF. The genes are TRBV27 and TRBJ1-4, with 9 bases lining up with TRBD1. Germline CDR1 and CDR2: MNHEY and SMNVEV (reference sequence). This CDR3 has 15 amino acids. V was pared by 2 bases and J by 4 bases, with 2 bases of the junction left unmatched.

The chain recombines TRBV19 with TRBJ2-7; D might be TRBD2 (5 bases). Trimming took off 4 bases at V and 2 bases at J, with 12 bases between the two ends. The CDR3 is 14 residues long. The germline CDR1 and CDR2 sequences are LNHDA and SQIVND (reference sequence). The CDR3 is CASSTSGSTYEQYF. The CDR3 nucleotides are TGTGCCAGTAGTACCTCGGGATCGACCTACGAGCAGTACTTC.

The gene calls are TRBV11-2 and TRBJ2-2; either TRBD1 or TRBD2 may supply D (5 bases each). Trimming took 4 bases from V and 0 from J, leaving 9 bases between them. The CDR3 is 15 residues long. Germline CDR1 is SGHAT and CDR2 is FQNNGV. The CDR3 region is CASSSGPTNTGELFF. CDR3 coding DNA: TGTGCCAGCAGCTCGGGACCCACGAACACCGGGGAGCTGTTTTTT.

The CDR3 sequence: CATSSPPRVDETQYF. CDR3 DNA sequence: TGTGCCACCAGCTCACCCCCCAGGGTGGATGAGACCCAGTACTTC. V usage is TRBV15 and J usage is TRBJ2-5, with a weak D call TRBD1 (5 bases). V lost 5 bases and J 5 bases, leaving 18 bases between the germline ends. The V gene's germline CDR1 is LNHNV and CDR2 YYDKDF (reference sequence). The CDR3 length is 15 residues.

V is TRBV7-8 and J is TRBJ2-7; D is undetermined. Germline V lookup: CDR1 SGHVS, CDR2 FQNEAQ. The CDR3 totals 14 residues. V was clipped by 7 bases and J by 3 bases, with 16 bases between them. The CDR3 is CASTLRLSDYEQYF. The CDR3 DNA reads TGTGCCAGCACCCTGAGGTTGTCCGACTACGAGCAGTACTTC.

The chain has TRBV27 and TRBJ1-5, with a weak D call TRBD1 (5 bases). The V gene lost 2 bases and the J gene lost 6 bases, with 5 bases spanning the gap. Germline CDR1 is MNHEY and CDR2 is SMNVEV (reference sequence). There are 12 residues in the CDR3. The DNA for the CDR3 is TGTGCCAGCAGTTTAGGGGGTCAGCCCCAGCATTTT. This translates into CASSLGGQPQHF.

The V call is TRBV5-1, the J call TRBJ1-2, with 8 bases identical to TRBD1. V lost 0 bases, J lost 6 bases, and 7 bases stayed unmatched. Per germline, CDR1 SGHRS and CDR2 YFSETQ. The CDR3 contains 15 residues. CDR3 in DNA: TGCGCCAGCAGCTTGGCCTCAGGACAGGGCGATGGCTACACCTTC. Encoded protein: CASSLASGQGDGYTF.

This clone was counted a single time. The chain has TRBV27 and TRBJ1-6; 8 bases fit TRBD1. The CDR3 totals 15 residues. CDR1 MNHEY and CDR2 SMNVEV come from the germline V gene (reference sequence). The V segment lost 10 bases and the J segment 7 bases; nucleotides outside the gene matches: 12. DNA of the CDR3: TGTGCCACCAAACGCCCGACAGGGGCGAATTCACCCCTCCACTTT. It specifies CATKRPTGANSPLHF.

The chain joins TRBV2 to TRBJ1-3; TRBD1 might be the D (5 bases). The CDR3 length is 15 residues. V was trimmed by 1 base and J by 7 bases, leaving 14 bases between them. Looked up from germline, CDR1 is SNHLY and CDR2 is FYNNEI. The DNA for the CDR3 is TGTGCCAGCAGTGAAGGAGGATTGGGGGTTAACACCATATATTTT. The encoded protein is CASSEGGLGVNTIYF.

The rearrangement uses TRBV5-8 and TRBJ2-3; D is undetermined. In germline, CDR1 is SGHTS, CDR2 YDEGEE. The CDR3 has 16 residues. V was clipped by 4 bases and J by 2 bases, with 17 bases between them. The CDR3 protein is CASSPRWARITDTQYF. CDR3 DNA sequence: TGTGCCAGCAGCCCTAGGTGGGCCAGGATCACAGATACGCAGTATTTT.

This clone was found once. The rearrangement uses TRBV7-3 and TRBJ2-3, with 11 positions matching TRBD2. V lost 5 bases to trimming and J lost 4 bases; unmatched junction nucleotides: 8. The CDR3 is 16 amino acids. Germline V gene data show CDR1 as SGHTA and CDR2 as FQGTGA. In DNA form, the CDR3 reads TGTGCCAGCAGCCTCATAGCGGGGGGGCAGTCAGATACGCAGTATTTT. Translation gives CASSLIAGGQSDTQYF.

The V and J genes are TRBV12-5 and TRBJ2-2; TRBD1 agrees at 8 bases. The CDR3 is made up of 14 amino acids. J lost 5 bases, V lost 6 bases, and 5 bases had no gene match. Germline V gives CDR1 LGHNT, CDR2 FRNRAP. CDR3 protein: CASGDRERTGELFF. Written as DNA, the CDR3 is TGTGCTAGTGGGGACAGGGAAAGGACCGGGGAGCTGTTTTTT.

The V gene is TRBV12-5, the J gene TRBJ2-1; maybe TRBD1 (5 bases). The CDR3 loop spans 17 amino acids. Between the trimmed V and J ends, which lost 5 bases and 4 bases, there was a span of 21 bases. CDR1 is LGHNT and CDR2 is FRNRAP in the germline V gene. In DNA form, the CDR3 reads TGTGCTAGTGGTCCCCCATCCCAGGGTCTTAATTACAATGAGCAGTTCTTC. Translated, it gives CASGPPSQGLNYNEQFF.

The rearrangement uses TRBV11-2 and TRBJ1-5; 8 bases fit TRBD1. With V trimmed by 5 bases and J by 6 bases, 9 bases remained unmatched. CDR3 length: 15 amino acids. CDR1 and CDR2 from the germline V gene are SGHAT and FQNNGV. The DNA for the CDR3 is TGTGCCAGCAGCCCGGACAGGGACCTAGGTCAGCCCCAGCATTTT. The encoded protein is CASSPDRDLGQPQHF. The full variable domain, rest sourced from reference TRBV11-2 and TRBJ1-5, is EAGVAQSPRYKIIEKRQSVAFWCNPISGHATLYWYQQILGQGPKLLIQFQNNGVVDDSQLPKDRFSAERLKGVDSTLKIQPAKLEDSAVYLCASSPDRDLGQPQHFGDGTRLSIL.

V usage is TRBV19 and J usage is TRBJ1-6; TRBD1 matches at 10 bases. From germline, CDR1 is LNHDA and CDR2 SQIVND (reference sequence). This CDR3 has 19 residues. V dropped 5 bases and J dropped 3; count of bases not matched to a gene: 13. The CDR3 reads CASSPRDRGAWGYNSPLHF. DNA for the CDR3: TGTGCCAGTAGTCCTCGGGACAGGGGTGCGTGGGGCTATAATTCACCCCTCCACTTT.

V is TRBV13 and J is TRBJ1-4; TRBD1 matches 7 bases. The V and J ends lost 6 bases and 8 bases, in that order; junction bases with no gene match: 3. Germline assignment: CDR1 PRHDT and CDR2 FYEKMQ (reference sequence). The CDR3 loop spans 12 amino acids. CDR3 DNA: TGTGCCAGCAGTTACAGGGGAGAAAAACTGTTTTTT. It codes for CASSYRGEKLFF.

The genes are TRBV30 and TRBJ1-1; D perhaps matches TRBD1 (6 bases). V lost 1 base and J lost 1, with 16 bases in between. The CDR3 contains 16 residues. Looked up from germline, CDR1 is GTSNPN and CDR2 is SVGIG (reference sequence). CDR3 sequence: CAWSGKPGTRNTEAFF. CDR3 nucleotide sequence: TGTGCCTGGAGTGGAAAGCCCGGGACACGGAACACTGAAGCTTTCTTT.

The CDR3 loop is CSVEERQGGNIQYF. Written as DNA, the CDR3 is TGCAGCGTTGAAGAGAGACAGGGCGGAAACATTCAGTACTTC. The chain has TRBV29-1 and TRBJ2-4; 7 bases agree with TRBD1. The CDR3 has 14 amino acids. Trimming at V came to 0 bases and at J to 6 bases, leaving 5 bases not matched to a gene. Germline V gives CDR1 SQVTM, CDR2 ANQGSEA.

The rearrangement links TRBV4-2 to TRBJ2-2; D tentatively fits TRBD1 or TRBD2 (5 bases each). This CDR3 is 16 amino acids long. Trimming removed 0 bases from V and 8 bases from J, with 16 bases in between. In germline, CDR1 is LGHNA, CDR2 YNFKEQ. The CDR3 bases are TGTGCCAGCAGCCAAGATAATGCAGGGAGCGGAGGGGAGCTGTTTTTT. Translated, it gives CASSQDNAGSGGELFF.

A remark on this clone: One junction end disagrees with the germline gene, perhaps due to a read error. J is TRBJ2-7 and V is TRBV7-7; TRBD2 might be the D (6 bases). The CDR3 is 15 amino acids. Germline V lookup: CDR1 SSHAT, CDR2 FNYEAQ (reference sequence). DNA of the CDR3: TGTGCTAGCAGCTTAGCCGTTGGGGGGACCTACGAGCAGTACTTC. Its translation is CASSLAVGGTYEQYF.